This T cell receptor (beta chain) was identified during a study of tumor and adjacent non-tumor tissue in lung cancer. Study-wide findings and caveats: Tumor repertoires had a smaller top 100 clone share than normal lung.

The CDR3 sequence is 16 residues long. CDR1 and CDR2 from the germline V gene are SGHNT and YYREEE (reference sequence). This clonotype has more than one count but fewer than ten. Its specificity is unknown. This may arise from a read error, as a much more abundant clone is one base away. RNA was extracted from bulk tissue without any cell sorting. TCRbeta libraries were built with three rounds of nested PCR, modified from ARM-PCR. A single record per CDR3 protein comes from TCRdb applying MiXCR to the multiplex PCR reads. The profile shows tens of thousands of distinct CDR3 sequences, 72% of them singletons.

The sequencing sample was made of lung tumor tissue. This sequence originates from a woman aged 40 to 50 with non-small cell lung cancer. The V call is TRBV5-4, the J call TRBJ2-1; 8 bases line up with TRBD2. This CDR3 reads CAGSPGGGTRYNEQFF. DNA of the CDR3: TGTGCCGGCAGCCCGGGAGGGGGGACCCGATACAATGAGCAGTTCTTC.